This T cell receptor (beta chain) was retrieved from a study of low-dose radiotherapy and immunotherapy resistance in tumors. Study as a whole: At a dose of 200 mg/m2, intravenous cyclophosphamide was given every two weeks, one day before radiation and immunotherapy. Daily oral aspirin at 300 mg began on cycle 1 day 1 and lasted four cycles.

The sample holds many counts of this clonotype. Covering alpha and beta chains, TRAV- and TRBV-specific primers were used for the first-strand cDNA. Over about 19 PCR cycles, TCRs were amplified from a constant-region primer and V-primer adapter. TCRdb reprocessed the reads via MiXCR and lists one record per CDR3 protein. The sample has 65,000 to 85,000 distinct CDR3 sequences; less than 20% are singletons. Germline CDR1 reads DFQATT; CDR2 reads SNEGSKA (reference sequence). The CDR3 is 12 residues long. After removal of 2 bases from V and 7 bases from J, the junction contained 0 bases not matched to a gene. Described time point: after trial treatment. Treatment noted: LDRT plus nivolumab, ipilimumab, low-dose cyclophosphamide and aspirin (RACIN trial). Patients with advanced, tumor-infiltrating lymphocyte-negative solid tumors were eligible.

This receptor was taken from a male donor with prostate cancer. V usage is TRBV20-1 and J usage is TRBJ1-4; 8 positions agree with TRBD1. Sequenced material: PBMCs, taken after low-dose radiotherapy plus immunotherapy. The CDR3 protein is CSARTGGEKLFF. CDR3 DNA: TGCAGTGCTAGAACAGGGGGTGAAAAACTGTTTTTT.